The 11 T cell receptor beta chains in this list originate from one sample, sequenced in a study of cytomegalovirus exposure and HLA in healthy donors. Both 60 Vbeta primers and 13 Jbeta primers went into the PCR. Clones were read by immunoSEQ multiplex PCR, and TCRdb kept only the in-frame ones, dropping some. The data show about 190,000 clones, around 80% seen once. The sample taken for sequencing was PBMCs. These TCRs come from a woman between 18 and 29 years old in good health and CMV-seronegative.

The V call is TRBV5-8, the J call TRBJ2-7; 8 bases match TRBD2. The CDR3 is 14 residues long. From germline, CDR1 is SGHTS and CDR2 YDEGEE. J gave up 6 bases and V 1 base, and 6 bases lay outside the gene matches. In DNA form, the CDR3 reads TGTGCCAGCAGCTTGTTGGCGGGAGGTCCCGAGCAGTACTTC. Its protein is CASSLLAGGPEQYF.

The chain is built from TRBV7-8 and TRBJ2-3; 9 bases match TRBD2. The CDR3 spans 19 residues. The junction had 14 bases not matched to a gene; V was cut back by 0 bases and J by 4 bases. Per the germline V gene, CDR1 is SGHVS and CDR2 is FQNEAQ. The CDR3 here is CASSLARQSPGGRADTQYF. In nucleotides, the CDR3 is TGTGCCAGCAGCTTAGCCCGTCAATCCCCCGGCGGGAGGGCAGATACGCAGTATTTT.

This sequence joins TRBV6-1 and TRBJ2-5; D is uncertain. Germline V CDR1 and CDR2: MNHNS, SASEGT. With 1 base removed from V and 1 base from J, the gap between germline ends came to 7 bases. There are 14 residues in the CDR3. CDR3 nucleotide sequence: TGTGCCAGCAGTGAAGTGGCGGTCCAAGAGACCCAGTACTTC. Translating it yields CASSEVAVQETQYF.

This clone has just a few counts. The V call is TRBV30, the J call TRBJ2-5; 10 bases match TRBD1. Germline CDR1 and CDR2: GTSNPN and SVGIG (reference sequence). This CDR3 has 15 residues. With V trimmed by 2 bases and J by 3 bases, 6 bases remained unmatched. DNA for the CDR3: TGTGCCTGGAGTCCGCCCGGGACAGGGGAAGAGACCCAGTACTTC. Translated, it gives CAWSPPGTGEETQYF.

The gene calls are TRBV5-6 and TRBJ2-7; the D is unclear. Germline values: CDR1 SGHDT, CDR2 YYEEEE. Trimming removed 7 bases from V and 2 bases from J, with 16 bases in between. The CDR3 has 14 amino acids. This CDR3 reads CASRGPMEAYEQYV. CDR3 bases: TGTGCCAGCCGAGGTCCGATGGAAGCCTACGAGCAGTACGTC.

The CDR3 region has the DNA TGTGCCAGCAGTCTTCCCTCCGAGACAGGGGGTGGCTACACCTTC. Translation: CASSLPSETGGGYTF. J is TRBJ1-2 and V is TRBV28; 9 bases are a match to TRBD1. Trimming removed 5 bases from V and 7 bases from J; junction bases left unmatched: 11. The germline gives CDR1 MDHEN, CDR2 SYDVKM. The CDR3 has 15 residues.

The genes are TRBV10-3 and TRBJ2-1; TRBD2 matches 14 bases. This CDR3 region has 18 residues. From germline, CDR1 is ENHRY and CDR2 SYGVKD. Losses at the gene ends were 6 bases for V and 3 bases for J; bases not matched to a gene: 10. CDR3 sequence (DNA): TGTGCCATCAGCGGACTAGCGGGAGGCCCTTCCCTCTACAATGAGCAGTTCTTC. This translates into CAISGLAGGPSLYNEQFF.

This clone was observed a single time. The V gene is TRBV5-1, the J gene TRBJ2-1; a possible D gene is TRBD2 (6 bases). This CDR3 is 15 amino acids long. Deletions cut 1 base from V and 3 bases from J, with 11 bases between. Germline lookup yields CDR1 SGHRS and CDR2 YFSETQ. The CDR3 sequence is CASSLIRESYNEQFF. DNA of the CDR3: TGCGCCAGCAGCTTGATCCGGGAGAGCTACAATGAGCAGTTCTTC.

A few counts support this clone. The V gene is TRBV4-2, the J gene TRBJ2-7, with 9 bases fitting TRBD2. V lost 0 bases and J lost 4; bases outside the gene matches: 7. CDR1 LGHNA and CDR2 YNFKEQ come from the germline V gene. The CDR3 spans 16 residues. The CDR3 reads CASSQDLGSGGYEQYF. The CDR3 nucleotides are TGTGCCAGCAGCCAAGATCTTGGTAGCGGGGGATACGAGCAGTACTTC.

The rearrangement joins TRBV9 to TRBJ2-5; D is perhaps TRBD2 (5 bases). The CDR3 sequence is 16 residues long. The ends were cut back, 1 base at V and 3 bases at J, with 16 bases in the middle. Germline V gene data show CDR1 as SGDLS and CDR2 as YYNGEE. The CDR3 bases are TGTGCCAGCAGCGTAAGCCCCATGGGAGCGGAAGAGACCCAGTACTTC. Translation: CASSVSPMGAEETQYF. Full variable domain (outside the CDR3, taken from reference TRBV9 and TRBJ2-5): DSGVTQTPKHLITATGQRVTLRCSPRSGDLSVYWYQQSLDQGLQFLIQYYNGEERAKGNILERFSAQQFPDLHSELNLSSLELGDSALYFCASSVSPMGAEETQYFGPGTRLLVL.

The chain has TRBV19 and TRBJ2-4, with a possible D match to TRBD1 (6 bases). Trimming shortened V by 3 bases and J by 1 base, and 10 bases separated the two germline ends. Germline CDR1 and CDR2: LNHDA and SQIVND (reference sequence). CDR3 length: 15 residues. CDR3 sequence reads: CASSITQGAKNIQYF. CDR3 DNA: TGTGCCAGTAGTATCACCCAGGGGGCCAAAAACATTCAGTACTTC.